This paragraph covers one T cell receptor (beta chain) sequence. What it binds is unknown. The sample originates from a study of cytomegalovirus exposure and HLA in healthy donors. General study points: Likely technical artifact: a cluster of highly shared sequence variants. Later on, a genetic analysis was performed. It linked a missense variant in DCLRE1C with V- and J-gene trimming of TCR beta.

The germline gives CDR1 GTSNPN, CDR2 SVGIG (reference sequence). CDR3 length: 15 amino acids. Trimming cost V 0 bases and J 3 bases; bases outside gene matches: 3. The study ran its PCR with 60 Vbeta and 13 Jbeta primers. Produced via immunoSEQ multiplex PCR; TCRdb's table is partial and in-frame only. The table has some 150,000 clones, approximately 79% seen once. The specimen sequenced was PBMCs. This sequence was found in a woman in her twenties or thirties in good health and CMV-seronegative. The gene calls are TRBV30 and TRBJ1-1, with 11 positions matching TRBD1. The CDR3 is CAWSVGQGAYTEAFF. In DNA, the CDR3 is TGTGCCTGGAGTGTCGGACAGGGGGCCTACACTGAAGCTTTCTTT.